This section outlines one T cell receptor beta chain sequence together with its context. This entry belongs to a study of blood T cell repertoires in COVID-19. Across the study: Both acute and convalescent COVID-19 samples were obtained from the United States, Italy and Spain. PBMCs, B-cell-depleted T cells, or T cells provided the cDNA or gDNA that made up the material.

Germline CDR1 is SGHRS and CDR2 is YFSETQ. V was pared by 7 bases and J by 2 bases, with 17 bases between. The length of the CDR3 is 15 residues. Source study methods: Amplified reference gene primers provided the basis for estimating nucleated cell counts. Produced via immunoSEQ multiplex PCR; TCRdb's table is partial and in-frame only. D and trimming were read from the DNA, whereas the V and J calls and clone size are those reported in that table. Found here are more than 150,000 clones, about 88% of them singletons; the top ten hold 2.7%. The V and J genes are TRBV5-1 and TRBJ2-3, with D maybe TRBD2 (5 bases). This receptor was taken from a man aged 35 to 55 with active or convalescent COVID-19. Sequencing was performed on peripheral blood. The CDR3 sequence: CASSRGSTVTDTQYF. The DNA for the CDR3 is TGCGCCAGCTCGAGAGGGAGTACTGTCACAGATACGCAGTATTTT.